A selection of T cell receptor beta chains follows, all from one sample in a study of shared clonotypes between healthy human individuals. Only in-frame clones appear in the TCRdb table, and some are missing; sequencing was by immunoSEQ multiplex PCR. The sample shows around 2,000,000 clones, 85% to 95% of them seen only once. The sample comprised naive CD4+ T cells sorted from blood. The receptors were gathered from a man younger than 35 in good health. Both conserved end residues are part of each CDR3. A D gene is named only where the DNA matches it firmly. The size field is filled for only some rows; it gives once, few, many or a size class.

d_gene	j_gene	v_gene	abundance	CDR3nt	CDR3aa
.	TRBJ2-2	TRBV7-3	.	TGTGCCAGCAGCTTAACACCCACCGGGGAGCTGTTTTTT	CASSLTPTGELFF
TRBD1	TRBJ1-2	TRBV10-3	.	TGTGCCATCAGCAACAGGGGGACGGATGGCTACACCTTC	CAISNRGTDGYTF
TRBD1	TRBJ1-2	TRBV7-9	.	TGTGCCAGCAGCTTATTTGGCTGGACAGGGTCGGGCTATGGCTACACCTTC	CASSLFGWTGSGYGYTF
.	TRBJ2-7	TRBV18	once	TGTGCCAGCTCATCCATTGACGGGAGTAGCTCCTACGAGCAGTACTTC	CASSSIDGSSSYEQYF
.	TRBJ2-1	TRBV18	.	TGTGCCAGCTCTCCCTACTTGGGCAATGAGCAGTTCTTC	CASSPYLGNEQFF
TRBD1	TRBJ1-5	TRBV7-8	.	TGTGCCAGCACCCCCCAGACAGGGGGCTGGGGCAATCAGCCCCAGCATTTT	CASTPQTGGWGNQPQHF
.	TRBJ1-6	TRBV30	.	TGTGCCTCGGGTCCCACGAGAGATTCACCCCTCCACTTT	CASGPTRDSPLHF
.	TRBJ2-1	TRBV6-5	.	TGTGCCAGCAGTAGGTGGGCAGGGAGAAATGAGCAGTTCTTC	CASSRWAGRNEQFF
.	TRBJ2-7	TRBV12-1	.	TGTGCCAGCAGCTCACCCTCTAATACAGGGATCCACGAGCAGTACTTC	CASSSPSNTGIHEQYF
.	TRBJ1-2	TRBV18	once	TGTGCCAGCTCACCCTCGGTCTCTAACTATGGCTACACCTTC	CASSPSVSNYGYTF
.	TRBJ2-1	TRBV11-3	.	TGTGCCAGCAGCTGGCTTCAGGTCAGATGGAGCAATGAGCAGTTCTTC	CASSWLQVRWSNEQFF
.	TRBJ1-1	TRBV6-5	.	TGTGCCAGCAGTTATCTCAGTATGAACACTGAAGCTTTCTTT	CASSYLSMNTEAFF
TRBD1	TRBJ2-3	TRBV5-1	.	TGCGCCAGCAGCTCTGGACAGGGCGCAGATACGCAGTATTTT	CASSSGQGADTQYF
.	TRBJ2-5	TRBV6-5	once	TGTGCCAGCAGTTATAAGGGTGTAGTCGGCGAGACCCAGTACTTC	CASSYKGVVGETQYF
TRBD2	TRBJ2-5	TRBV5-1	few	TGCGCCAGCAGCTTGGCGGGAGGGGAGACCCAGTACTTC	CASSLAGGETQYF
.	TRBJ1-6	TRBV19	few	TGTGCCAGTAGTATGCTGGATTCACCCCTCCACTTT	CASSMLDSPLHF
.	TRBJ2-1	TRBV28	.	TGTGCCAGCAGTTTGATTTGGTATGAGCAGTTCTTC	CASSLIWYEQFF
TRBD1	TRBJ1-4	TRBV5-1	.	TGCGCCAGCAGCTTGGAGTCAGGGGGGACAACTAATGAAAAACTGTTTTTT	CASSLESGGTTNEKLFF
.	TRBJ1-3	TRBV5-1	.	TGCGCCAGCGCCTATGAAGGATCCTCTGGAAACACCATATATTTT	CASAYEGSSGNTIYF